This T cell receptor (beta chain) was captured in a study of OX40 agonist ivuxolimab in advanced cancers. Sequencing was performed with immunoSEQ multiplex PCR; in TCRdb, only in-frame clones are kept and a portion is missing. The sample yields 50,000 to 70,000 clones, approximately 86% seen once. Blood draws occurred at baseline, cycle 4 day 1, and cycle 7 day 1. A few counts support this clone. Its cognate antigen is unknown. Findings of the study overall: In general, CD8+ T cells held more expanded clones than CD4+ did, on average. At 0.1 to 3.0 mg/kg, clonal expansion of CD4+ and CD8+ blood T cells had occurred by week 6.

J gave up 8 bases and V 0 bases, and 10 bases lay outside the gene matches. CDR3 size: 16 residues. Germline-derived CDR1 and CDR2 are MRHNA and SNTAGT. V gene TRBV6-4 combines with J gene TRBJ1-2; 9 bases fit TRBD1. The source is an adult with an advanced solid tumor such as melanoma, head and neck, liver or kidney cancer. Here the sequenced sample was CD4+ or CD8+ T cells sorted from blood, taken in a trial of the OX40 agonist ivuxolimab. Written as DNA, the CDR3 is TGTGCCAGCAGTGACTCGCCGGGACAGGGAGTGGGCGGCTACACCTTC. The encoded protein is CASSDSPGQGVGGYTF.